The clone carrying this TCR beta chain was seen at least ten times. Its target is not known. The record originates from a study of T cells in Graves' hyperthyroidism and ophthalmopathy. Trimming took 2 bases from V and 6 from J; bases not matched to a gene: 11. The germline gives CDR1 SGHTA, CDR2 FQGTGA. This CDR3 has 16 amino acids. Regions amplified from RNA transcripts were the TCR beta CDR3 regions. A first-round RT-PCR of the TCR CDR3 used the HTBI primer set. TCRdb re-derived calls from the multiplex PCR reads in MiXCR, one entry per CDR3 protein. The sample has around 430,000 distinct CDR3 sequences, about 16% seen once. General study results and limits: Peripheral blood also featured most of the thyroid clonotypes expanded above 0.001. Separation of ophthalmopathy from stable hyperthyroidism was achieved by a 13 V-J model.

Hyperthyroidism patients were newly diagnosed, had disease duration under 2 months, and were aged 18 to 65 years. The V gene is TRBV7-3, the J gene TRBJ2-7; 9 nucleotides align to TRBD2. Sequences were obtained from blood. The receptor was derived from a woman in her thirties with Graves' hyperthyroidism. The CDR3 nucleotides are TGTGCCAGCAGCTTACCGATAGCGGGAGTCCGGACCGAGCAGTACTTC. Amino acids: CASSLPIAGVRTEQYF.